A single sample gave rise to the 27 T cell receptor beta chains below, sequenced in a study of cytomegalovirus exposure and HLA in healthy donors. It was with 60 Vbeta and 13 Jbeta primers that the PCR ran. The table came from immunoSEQ multiplex PCR; TCRdb's copy has only in-frame clones and leaves some out. The sample carries 160,000 or so clones, roughly four fifths recorded once. The sequenced material came from PBMCs. The receptors stem from a man aged 50 to 60 in good health and CMV-seropositive.

The table lists this clone with a few counts. The V and J genes are TRBV5-1 and TRBJ2-1; 8 positions match TRBD2. The V and J ends lost 3 bases and 9 bases, in that order; junction bases with no gene match: 2. This CDR3 comprises 12 residues. Germline V CDR1 and CDR2: SGHRS, YFSETQ. CDR3 nucleotide sequence: TGCGCCAGCAGCTATACTAGCGGTGAGCAGTTCTTC. Translating gives CASSYTSGEQFF.

The chain has TRBV5-1 and TRBJ1-1, with TRBD1 identical over 7 bases. Germline CDR1 SGHRS, CDR2 YFSETQ. The CDR3 runs to 12 residues. V lost 5 bases, J lost 6 bases, and 4 bases stayed unmatched. Here the CDR3 reads CASSSQGAEAFF. CDR3 in DNA: TGCGCCAGCAGTTCGCAGGGGGCTGAAGCTTTCTTT.

The V call is TRBV19, the J call TRBJ1-2; D unclear. From germline, CDR1 is LNHDA and CDR2 SQIVND (reference sequence). The CDR3 is 12 residues long. V lost 5 bases to trimming and J lost 4 bases, with 8 bases between them. CDR3 nucleotide sequence: TGTGCCAGTAGTCCCGGGAGCTATGGCTACACCTTC. Its protein product is CASSPGSYGYTF.

The chain uses TRBV11-3 and TRBJ2-5; D may be TRBD1 (5 bases). CDR3 length: 15 amino acids. V was cut by 4 bases and J by 4 bases, with 16 bases left in between. The V gene's germline CDR1 is SGHNT and CDR2 YENEEA. This CDR3 is CASSSGSGFLETQYF. The CDR3 DNA is TGTGCCAGCAGCTCAGGATCAGGGTTCTTAGAGACCCAGTACTTC.

V gene TRBV6-4 combines with J gene TRBJ1-2; a possible D gene is TRBD1 (5 bases). Between the trimmed V and J ends, which lost 4 bases and 2 bases, there was a span of 8 bases. Germline CDR1 and CDR2: MRHNA and SNTAGT. This CDR3 has 13 residues. CDR3 region: CASSVGVNYGYTF. The CDR3, as DNA: TGTGCCAGCAGTGTAGGGGTGAACTATGGCTACACCTTC.

This chain joins TRBV6-6 and TRBJ1-1; TRBD1 agrees at 7 bases. The germline V gene encodes CDR1 MNHNY and CDR2 SVGAGI (reference sequence). V dropped 6 bases and J dropped 1; count of bases not matched to a gene: 5. The CDR3 is 14 amino acids. Here the CDR3 DNA reads TGTGCCAGCAGATGGGGGACAGAGAACACTGAAGCTTTCTTT. This sequence encodes CASRWGTENTEAFF.

The chain combines TRBV19 with TRBJ2-1; maybe TRBD2 (5 bases). V was shortened by 1 base and J by 1 base, with 11 bases between the two germline ends. The CDR3 loop spans 16 amino acids. The germline V gene encodes CDR1 LNHDA and CDR2 SQIVND (reference sequence). This CDR3 reads CASSIVRGKSYNEQFF. CDR3 DNA: TGTGCCAGTAGTATAGTACGGGGAAAGTCCTACAATGAGCAGTTCTTC.

This rearrangement joins TRBV13 to TRBJ2-1; D might be TRBD1 (6 bases). Deletions cut 1 base from V and 5 bases from J, with 15 bases between. This CDR3 is 16 amino acids long. The germline CDR1 and CDR2 sequences are PRHDT and FYEKMQ (reference sequence). The CDR3 reads CASSLAGQKNDNEQFF. CDR3 nucleotides: TGTGCCAGCAGCTTAGCCGGACAGAAGAACGACAATGAGCAGTTCTTC.

V is TRBV6-1 and J is TRBJ2-3; the match to TRBD2 covers 10 bases. The J segment lost 1 base and the V segment lost 9 bases, leaving 4 bases of the junction unmatched. There are 14 residues in the CDR3. From germline, CDR1 is MNHNS and CDR2 SASEGT. This CDR3 reads CASGLAGGTDTQYF. The CDR3 DNA reads TGTGCCAGTGGCCTAGCGGGGGGCACAGATACGCAGTATTTT.

V and J are TRBV7-3 and TRBJ2-3; 12 bases fit TRBD2. With V trimmed by 5 bases and J by 2 bases, 5 bases remained unmatched. This CDR3 has 16 amino acids. The germline V gene encodes CDR1 SGHTA and CDR2 FQGTGA. Here the CDR3 reads CASSPTSGGYTDTQYF. The CDR3 DNA reads as TGTGCCAGCAGCCCAACTAGCGGGGGGTACACAGATACGCAGTATTTT.

Comments on this clone: Different DNA sequences within this sample yield the same CDR3. In DNA form, the CDR3 reads TGTGCCAGCAGCGTGAGCGGCTACAATGAGCAGTTCTTC. Residues: CASSVSGYNEQFF. The chain uses TRBV9 and TRBJ2-1; a possible D gene is TRBD2 (5 bases). Germline V gene data show CDR1 as SGDLS and CDR2 as YYNGEE. The CDR3 is made up of 13 amino acids. Between the trimmed V and J ends, which lost 2 bases and 3 bases, there was a span of 6 bases.

The chain carries TRBV27 and TRBJ2-3; 9 bases align to TRBD1. V was pared by 5 bases and J by 1 base, with 4 bases of the junction left unmatched. This CDR3 is built from 15 residues. Germline assignment: CDR1 MNHEY and CDR2 SMNVEV (reference sequence). The chain's CDR3 is CASSDRGSGTDTQYF. DNA for the CDR3: TGTGCCAGCAGTGACAGGGGGTCAGGCACAGATACGCAGTATTTT.

This chain connects TRBV28 to TRBJ1-5; 8 positions match TRBD1. From germline, CDR1 is MDHEN and CDR2 SYDVKM. There are 15 residues in the CDR3. The J segment lost 7 bases and the V segment lost 5 bases, leaving 10 bases of the junction unmatched. CDR3 region: CASSPLDRVGQPQHF. In DNA, the CDR3 is TGTGCCAGCAGTCCCCTGGACAGGGTGGGCCAGCCCCAGCATTTT.

The CDR3 bases are TGTGCCAGCGGGCTGGGAGGGGATGGCTACACCTTC. Translated, it gives CASGLGGDGYTF. The chain uses TRBV9 and TRBJ1-2; perhaps TRBD1 as D (5 bases). The V end was cut by 7 bases, the J end by 6 bases, with 13 bases between. The CDR3 is 12 amino acids. Germline V gives CDR1 SGDLS, CDR2 YYNGEE.

The V and J genes are TRBV2 and TRBJ1-1; D is perhaps TRBD1 (6 bases). CDR3 size: 14 residues. Per germline, CDR1 SNHLY and CDR2 FYNNEI. V lost 6 bases, J lost 5 bases, and 16 bases lay in between. The CDR3 sequence is CASSPGNRVTEAFF. CDR3 nucleotide sequence: TGTGCCAGCAGCCCCGGGAACAGGGTTACTGAAGCTTTCTTT.

The V and J genes are TRBV19 and TRBJ1-6; 11 bases agree with TRBD1. Germline V lookup: CDR1 LNHDA, CDR2 SQIVND (reference sequence). This CDR3 region has 15 residues. Germline trimming cut 5 bases from V and 9 bases from J; bases unmatched to any gene: 6. The CDR3 sequence: CASSGTGGRGSPLHF. As DNA, the CDR3 is TGTGCCAGTAGTGGGACAGGGGGAAGAGGTTCACCCCTCCACTTT.

In its sample, this clone was seen once. V and J are TRBV19 and TRBJ2-2, with a possible D match to TRBD1 (6 bases). The germline V gene encodes CDR1 LNHDA and CDR2 SQIVND (reference sequence). The CDR3 loop spans 16 amino acids. V shed 4 bases and J shed 0 bases, with 12 bases lying between them. CDR3 residues: CASSRKTGSNTGELFF. CDR3 nucleotides: TGTGCCAGTAGTAGGAAGACAGGCTCGAACACCGGGGAGCTGTTTTTT.

The CDR3 DNA is TGTGCCAGCAGACAGAACAGGGCCAATGGCTACACCTTC. Translation gives CASRQNRANGYTF. This chain uses TRBV7-2 with TRBJ1-2; the D gene is possibly TRBD1 (6 bases). Per the germline V gene, CDR1 is SGHTA and CDR2 is FQGNSA. The CDR3 contains 13 residues. The V end lost 6 bases, the J end lost 6 bases, and 14 bases lay between the germline ends. Drawing the rest from reference TRBV7-2 and TRBJ1-2, the complete variable domain is GAGVSQSPSNKVTEKGKDVELRCDPISGHTALYWYRQSLGQGLEFLIYFQGNSAPDKSGLPSDRFSAERTGGSVSTLTIQRTQQEDSAVYLCASRQNRANGYTFGSGTRLTVV.

The chain employs TRBV4-1 and TRBJ2-5; 7 bases match TRBD1. CDR1 is MGHRA, CDR2 YSYEKL, per germline. J gave up 7 bases and V 1 base, and 9 bases lay outside the gene matches. The CDR3 spans 15 residues. The CDR3 spells CASSQVIGGLGTQYF. In DNA form, the CDR3 reads TGCGCCAGCAGCCAAGTGATAGGGGGCCTGGGGACCCAGTACTTC.

CDR3 coding DNA: TGCAGCGGGAAAAAGAGACTAGCGGGAGGGGTGGGAGATACGCAGTATTTT. Amino acids: CSGKKRLAGGVGDTQYF. The rearrangement uses TRBV29-1 and TRBJ2-3, with 14 bases fitting TRBD2. V lost 7 bases, J lost 5 bases, and 14 bases stayed unmatched. Germline V gene sequence: CDR1 SQVTM, CDR2 ANQGSEA. CDR3 size: 17 residues.

The chain combines TRBV27 with TRBJ2-7, with a possible D match to TRBD1 (5 bases). V was trimmed by 3 bases and J by 1 base, leaving 10 bases between them. Germline assignment: CDR1 MNHEY and CDR2 SMNVEV (reference sequence). The CDR3 sequence is 14 residues long. The CDR3 region is CASSLGRVSYEQYF. CDR3 in DNA: TGTGCCAGCAGTTTGGGCAGGGTTTCCTACGAGCAGTACTTC.

The chain employs TRBV19 and TRBJ1-1; the D gene is possibly TRBD1 (5 bases). The CDR3 spans 13 residues. Germline CDR1 and CDR2: LNHDA and SQIVND (reference sequence). Trimming cost V 0 bases and J 3 bases, with 5 bases left between them. The CDR3 bases are TGTGCCAGTAGTATAGACAGGGACACTGAAGCTTTCTTT. It specifies CASSIDRDTEAFF.

The rearrangement joins TRBV9 to TRBJ2-3; 10 nucleotides agree with TRBD2. J lost 5 bases, V lost 3 bases, and 9 bases had no gene match. The CDR3 has 16 amino acids. Germline V gene sequence: CDR1 SGDLS, CDR2 YYNGEE. CDR3 nucleotide sequence: TGTGCCAGCAGCGGACAATCACTAGCGGGATTAGATACGCAGTATTTT. This codes for CASSGQSLAGLDTQYF.

J is TRBJ1-6 and V is TRBV5-1; D remains ambiguous. Trimming shortened V by 2 bases and J by 5 bases, and 11 bases separated the two germline ends. This CDR3 spans 15 amino acids. Looked up from germline, CDR1 is SGHRS and CDR2 is YFSETQ. This CDR3 is CASSFDGFDNSPLHF. In DNA, the CDR3 is TGCGCCAGCAGCTTCGACGGGTTCGATAATTCACCCCTCCACTTT.

This rearrangement joins TRBV5-5 to TRBJ2-2; 8 nucleotides match TRBD1. The V segment lost 0 bases and the J segment 2 bases; nucleotides outside the gene matches: 6. The CDR3 loop spans 17 amino acids. Germline V gene sequence: CDR1 SGHKS, CDR2 YYEKEE (reference sequence). The CDR3: CASSLAAQGANTGELFF. DNA for the CDR3: TGTGCCAGCAGCTTGGCGGCGCAGGGGGCTAACACCGGGGAGCTGTTTTTT.

As to this clone: This CDR3 is missing its conserved last phenylalanine or tryptophan, likely due to a read error. The chain recombines TRBV13 with TRBJ2-7; 8 nucleotides match TRBD2. The CDR3 is 14 residues long. V shed 1 base, J shed 2 bases, and the junction held 1 base outside the gene matches. Per the germline V gene, CDR1 is PRHDT and CDR2 is FYEKMQ (reference sequence). CDR3 in amino acids: CASSLAGGTYEQYS. CDR3 bases: TGTGCCAGCAGCTTAGCGGGGGGGACCTACGAGCAGTACTCC.

The chain carries TRBV5-1 and TRBJ1-2; the match to TRBD1 covers 7 bases. Germline V gene lookup returns CDR1 SGHRS and CDR2 YFSETQ. This CDR3 has 13 amino acids. V shed 3 bases, J shed 3 bases, and the junction held 2 bases outside the gene matches. The CDR3 nucleotides read TGCGCCAGCAGCTCTACAGGGGACTATGGCTACACCTTC. Protein sequence: CASSSTGDYGYTF.